These 9 T cell receptor beta chains were sequenced from one sample in a study of blood T cells in healthy people across ages. A J-beta primer mix and a sample-barcoded 5' primer were used in a second PCR of roughly 7 to 12 cycles. TCRdb reprocessed the 5' RACE reads with MiXCR, giving one entry per CDR3 protein. The sample has approximately 2,000,000 distinct CDR3 sequences, roughly 43% seen once; the top ten hold 20% to 25%. The sequenced sample consisted of blood. The receptors were gathered from a human donor in good health.

The chain is built from TRBV10-3 and TRBJ2-7, with 10 bases aligning to TRBD2. The CDR3 is 17 amino acids. V trimming: 0 bases; J trimming: 2 bases; junction bases outside the gene matches: 7. The germline CDR1 and CDR2 sequences are ENHRY and SYGVKD. CDR3 protein: CAISESNSGGSPYEQYF. The CDR3 nucleotides read TGTGCCATCAGTGAGTCGAATAGCGGGGGGTCCCCCTACGAGCAGTACTTC.

In its sample, this clonotype was seen a few times. This rearrangement joins TRBV7-9 to TRBJ2-1; D unclear. Germline V gene data show CDR1 as SEHNR and CDR2 as FQNEAQ (reference sequence). The ends were cut back, 4 bases at V and 15 bases at J, with 19 bases in the middle. CDR3 length: 13 residues. In DNA, the CDR3 is TGTGCCAGCAGCTACGACCGATCCGCGCATTTGTTCTTC. This sequence encodes CASSYDRSAHLFF.

There are a few counts of this clonotype. The genes are TRBV3-1 and TRBJ2-4, with TRBD1 as a possible D gene (6 bases). Matching the DNA end better, TRBJ2-7 makes the J call doubtful. Germline V gene sequence: CDR1 LGHDT, CDR2 YNNKEL (reference sequence). The CDR3 length is 15 residues. In DNA, the CDR3 is TGTGCCAGCAGCCCAGGGACATTTGCAAGTTACGAGCAGTACTTC. Translating gives CASSPGTFASYEQYF.

This chain uses TRBV18 with TRBJ2-1; weak D call: TRBD1 (5 bases). The CDR3 sequence is 17 residues long. Germline lookup yields CDR1 KGHSH and CDR2 LQKENI. V lost 1 base and J 1 base, leaving 14 bases between the germline ends. Here the CDR3 reads CASSPQVQAASYNEQFF. The DNA for the CDR3 is TGTGCCAGCTCACCACAGGTACAGGCCGCTTCCTACAATGAGCAGTTCTTC.

This clonotype was seen ten or more times. The gene calls are TRBV28 and TRBJ2-6, with D hard to call. Germline CDR1 reads MDHEN; CDR2 reads SYDVKM. The CDR3 totals 15 residues. Trimming cost V 6 bases and J 0 bases, with 9 bases left between them. CDR3 bases: TGTGCCAGCAGCCGAGATCTCTCTGGGGCCAACGTCCTGACTTTC. This encodes CASSRDLSGANVLTF.

J is TRBJ1-1 and V is TRBV12-3 or TRBV12-4; D uncertain. V lost 1 base, J lost 11 bases, and 26 bases lay in between. The CDR3 loop spans 17 amino acids. The CDR3 DNA is TGTGCCAGCAGTTTAGAATCCCCCGGCCCTCAATGGTTTTCGGCTTTCTTT. It translates to CASSLESPGPQWFSAFF.

This clonotype was seen a single time. The chain carries TRBV2 and TRBJ1-2, with D perhaps TRBD1 (6 bases). This CDR3 is 16 amino acids long. Per the germline V gene, CDR1 is SNHLY and CDR2 is FYNNEI. Trimming took 1 base from V and 1 from J, leaving 13 bases between them. The CDR3 here is CASSEEDSFFNYGYTF. CDR3 sequence (DNA): TGTGCCAGCAGTGAAGAGGACAGTTTTTTTAACTATGGCTACACCTTC.

The rearrangement uses TRBV27 and TRBJ1-5; D might be TRBD1 (6 bases). Trimming stripped 3 bases from V and 11 bases from J, with 14 bases between. Germline lookup yields CDR1 MNHEY and CDR2 SMNVEV (reference sequence). This CDR3 contains 13 residues. The chain's CDR3 is CASSFTQGRTQHF. CDR3 sequence (DNA): TGTGCCAGCAGTTTCACCCAGGGGAGGACCCAGCATTTT.

The CDR3 DNA reads as TGTGCCAGCAGCCAACGGAGGGCCGACTACAATGAGCAGTTCTTC. Its protein is CASSQRRADYNEQFF. This chain joins TRBV7-2 and TRBJ2-1; tentatively, D is TRBD2 (6 bases). Germline V gene lookup returns CDR1 SGHTA and CDR2 FQGNSA. V dropped 5 bases and J dropped 3 bases, with 14 bases sitting between them. CDR3 length: 15 amino acids.